The 31 T cell receptor beta chains below were found in one sample sequenced in a study of shared clonotypes between healthy human individuals. Naive CD8 cells were CD45RO-negative, positively selected for CCR7, excluding terminally differentiated effector memory CD45RA+ cells. The assay was immunoSEQ multiplex PCR, and TCRdb's table has in-frame clones only and misses some. The sample holds fewer than 700,000 clones; roughly 95% are singletons and the top ten take about 0.11%. The sequenced material came from naive CD8+ T cells sorted from blood. These receptors were collected from a woman younger than 45 in good health.

The rearrangement links TRBV27 to TRBJ2-7; D is perhaps TRBD2 (6 bases). The CDR3 is 16 residues long. The germline V gene has CDR1 MNHEY and CDR2 SMNVEV (reference sequence). The V and J ends lost 6 bases and 0 bases respectively, with 18 bases between them. CDR3 region: CASSPHHSGPSYEQYF. CDR3 DNA sequence: TGTGCCAGCAGCCCCCACCACAGCGGGCCCTCCTACGAGCAGTACTTC.

With regard to this clone: Its ends do not fully match the called genes, so a read error is possible. At the DNA level, this CDR3 is encoded by other sequences in the same sample as well. The chain couples TRBV4-1 to TRBJ2-7; possible D gene TRBD2, 5 bases. The CDR3 extends over 15 amino acids. CDR1 and CDR2 (germline): MGHRA, YSYEKL. In nucleotides, the CDR3 is TGCGCCAGCAGCCAAGTGTCTAGCAGACCCTACGAGCAATACTTC. Its translation is CASSQVSSRPYEQYF.

The genes are TRBV19 and TRBJ2-7; perhaps D is TRBD1 or TRBD2 (5 bases each). With 7 bases removed from V and 5 bases from J, the gap between germline ends came to 15 bases. This CDR3 region has 13 residues. Per the germline V gene, CDR1 is LNHDA and CDR2 is SQIVND (reference sequence). The CDR3 DNA sequence: TGTGCCAGTATGGATTGGGGGTACAACGAGCAGTACTTC. This sequence encodes CASMDWGYNEQYF.

The chain's CDR3 is CASSLEQGPTYNTGELFF. The CDR3 coding sequence is TGCGCCAGCAGCTTGGAACAGGGGCCAACCTATAACACCGGGGAGCTGTTTTTT. The chain combines TRBV5-1 with TRBJ2-2; 7 bases line up with TRBD1. The J segment lost 2 bases and the V segment lost 0 bases, leaving 10 bases of the junction unmatched. Germline CDR1 is SGHRS and CDR2 is YFSETQ. The length of the CDR3 is 18 residues. The full variable domain, completed using reference TRBV5-1 and TRBJ2-2, is KAGVTQTPRYLIKTRGQQVTLSCSPISGHRSVSWYQQTPGQGLQFLFEYFSETQRNKGNFPGRFSGRQFSNSRSEMNVSTLELGDSALYLCASSLEQGPTYNTGELFFGEGSRLTVL.

The chain joins TRBV30 to TRBJ1-5; 8 nucleotides line up with TRBD1. Germline CDR1 reads GTSNPN; CDR2 reads SVGIG (reference sequence). This CDR3 has 17 residues. V trimming: 1 base; J trimming: 6 bases; junction bases outside the gene matches: 14. The DNA for the CDR3 is TGTGCCTGGAGTGGGCCGGCGACAGGGGAAGGGGTTCAGCCCCAGCATTTT. This sequence encodes CAWSGPATGEGVQPQHF.

This chain connects TRBV27 to TRBJ2-7; 8 nucleotides align to TRBD2. V lost 3 bases and J lost 2; bases outside the gene matches: 3. Germline V CDR1 and CDR2: MNHEY, SMNVEV (reference sequence). This CDR3 has 14 amino acids. CDR3 region: CASSLTSATYEQYF. DNA of the CDR3: TGTGCCAGCAGTTTGACTAGCGCTACCTACGAGCAGTACTTC.

The gene calls are TRBV29-1 and TRBJ1-4; tentatively, D is TRBD1 (6 bases). Germline V gene data show CDR1 as SQVTM and CDR2 as ANQGSEA. This CDR3 contains 14 residues. V was clipped by 3 bases and J by 8 bases, with 16 bases between them. The CDR3 DNA reads TGCAGCGTTGAGCAATCCGGGACAAGGGAAAAACTGTTTTTT. It translates to CSVEQSGTREKLFF.

The chain links TRBV29-1 to TRBJ2-7; weak D call: TRBD2 (6 bases). V lost 4 bases, J lost 6 bases, and 13 bases lay in between. Germline loops: CDR1 SQVTM, CDR2 ANQGSEA. This CDR3 has 12 amino acids. CDR3 bases: TGCAGCGTTGCCAGGGAGGTCGGCGAGCAGTACTTC. This encodes CSVAREVGEQYF.

V gene TRBV28 combines with J gene TRBJ2-6; D gene unclear. CDR1 is MDHEN, CDR2 SYDVKM, per germline. This CDR3 has 16 amino acids. Trimming shortened V by 6 bases and J by 4 bases, and 16 bases separated the two germline ends. DNA for the CDR3: TGTGCCAGCAGCTCACAGCTTTCGGAAGGGGCCAACGTCCTGACTTTC. Its translation: CASSSQLSEGANVLTF.

This sequence joins TRBV25-1 and TRBJ2-1; 12 positions agree with TRBD2. The CDR3 consists of 13 residues. The germline gives CDR1 MGHDK, CDR2 SYGVNS. The V segment lost 8 bases and the J segment 5 bases; nucleotides outside the gene matches: 1. The CDR3 nucleotides are TGTGCCAGCGGACTAGCGGGGCACAATGAGCAGTTCTTC. This codes for CASGLAGHNEQFF.

The CDR3 loop reads CASSPGTIYEQYF. The CDR3 DNA reads TGTGCCAGCAGTCCGGGGACTATTTACGAGCAGTACTTC. V and J are TRBV27 and TRBJ2-7; 7 nucleotides align to TRBD2. The CDR3 covers 13 residues. The germline V gene has CDR1 MNHEY and CDR2 SMNVEV (reference sequence). Trimming took 5 bases from V and 4 from J; bases not matched to a gene: 5.

The J gene is TRBJ2-7, the V gene TRBV28; TRBD2 aligns across 9 bases. CDR1 MDHEN and CDR2 SYDVKM come from the germline V gene. The CDR3 covers 18 residues. Germline trimming cut 1 base from V and 4 bases from J; bases unmatched to any gene: 14. CDR3 sequence: CASSLSESWREGFYEQYF. In DNA, the CDR3 is TGTGCCAGCAGTTTATCCGAAAGTTGGCGGGAGGGCTTTTACGAGCAGTACTTC.

J is TRBJ1-1 and V is TRBV10-3; D is unresolved. Germline V gene data show CDR1 as ENHRY and CDR2 as SYGVKD. V dropped 1 base and J dropped 7 bases, with 4 bases sitting between them. The CDR3 is 11 amino acids. The CDR3 protein is CAISEFGEAFF. The DNA of the CDR3 is TGTGCCATCAGTGAGTTTGGTGAAGCTTTCTTT.

This chain joins TRBV7-9 and TRBJ2-1; 11 positions match TRBD1. Trimming cost V 4 bases and J 4 bases; bases outside gene matches: 3. CDR1 and CDR2 (germline): SEHNR, FQNEAQ (reference sequence). The length of the CDR3 is 15 residues. The CDR3 DNA reads TGTGCCAGCAGCTGGGGGACAGGGGGTTACAATGAGCAGTTCTTC. This encodes CASSWGTGGYNEQFF.

The chain recombines TRBV14 with TRBJ1-1; D call uncertain. From germline, CDR1 is SGHDN and CDR2 FVKESK. There are 12 residues in the CDR3. Trimming removed 1 base from V and 5 bases from J, with 5 bases in between. Written as DNA, the CDR3 is TGTGCCAGCAGCCAAGTAGGGACTGAAGCTTTCTTT. This codes for CASSQVGTEAFF.

The rearrangement links TRBV29-1 to TRBJ2-3; weak D call: TRBD1 (5 bases). From germline, CDR1 is SQVTM and CDR2 ANQGSEA. V was pared by 3 bases and J by 2 bases, with 9 bases between. This CDR3 contains 13 residues. The CDR3 nucleotides are TGCAGCGTTGATGACAGTCTCACAGATACGCAGTATTTT. Protein: CSVDDSLTDTQYF.

The chain carries TRBV5-4 and TRBJ2-7, with D possibly matching TRBD1 (6 bases). Germline V gene sequence: CDR1 SGHNT, CDR2 YYREEE (reference sequence). Between the trimmed V and J ends, which lost 1 base and 5 bases, there was a span of 13 bases. This CDR3 is built from 14 residues. This CDR3 is CASSLWGGGDEQYF. The CDR3 DNA is TGTGCCAGCAGCTTGTGGGGTGGGGGCGACGAGCAGTACTTC. Combining the CDR3 with reference TRBV5-4 and TRBJ2-7 gives the whole variable domain ETGVTQSPTHLIKTRGQQVTLRCSSQSGHNTVSWYQQALGQGPQFIFQYYREEENGRGNFPPRFSGLQFPNYSSELNVNALELDDSALYLCASSLWGGGDEQYFGPGTRLTVT.

The chain has TRBV5-4 and TRBJ1-1; no firm D call. Trimming took 0 bases from V and 7 from J, leaving 13 bases between them. The CDR3 extends over 14 amino acids. CDR1 and CDR2 (germline): SGHNT, YYREEE (reference sequence). The CDR3, as DNA: TGTGCCAGCAGCTTGGCGGGGAAAGGGATTGAAGCTTTCTTT. Translating it yields CASSLAGKGIEAFF. The variable domain in full, with the rest retrieved from reference TRBV5-4 and TRBJ1-1, is ETGVTQSPTHLIKTRGQQVTLRCSSQSGHNTVSWYQQALGQGPQFIFQYYREEENGRGNFPPRFSGLQFPNYSSELNVNALELDDSALYLCASSLAGKGIEAFFGQGTRLTVV.

This rearrangement joins TRBV14 to TRBJ2-3; D gene unclear. This CDR3 contains 15 residues. From germline, CDR1 is SGHDN and CDR2 FVKESK. V shed 0 bases and J shed 4 bases, with 11 bases lying between them. The CDR3 sequence: CASSQDGRSADTQYF. CDR3 nucleotides: TGTGCCAGCAGCCAAGATGGCCGGTCCGCAGATACGCAGTATTTT.

The chain couples TRBV25-1 to TRBJ2-7; D is ambiguous. This CDR3 region has 12 residues. Germline CDR1 is MGHDK and CDR2 is SYGVNS. The ends were cut back, 3 bases at V and 1 base at J, with 4 bases in the middle. This CDR3 reads CASSEGSYEQYF. Written as DNA, the CDR3 is TGTGCCAGCAGTGAGGGATCCTACGAGCAGTACTTC.

This rearrangement joins TRBV7-8 to TRBJ2-5; D is uncertain. Per the germline V gene, CDR1 is SGHVS and CDR2 is FQNEAQ. Trimming took off 5 bases at V and 1 base at J, with 14 bases between the two ends. The CDR3 spans 15 residues. CDR3 DNA: TGTGCCAGCAGCCCTAAAGTCTCATTCCAAGAGACCCAGTACTTC. Translation: CASSPKVSFQETQYF.

This chain's CDR3 is CASSLSFKAYEQYF. DNA of the CDR3: TGTGCCAGCAGTTTATCGTTCAAAGCCTACGAGCAGTACTTC. The chain recombines TRBV27 with TRBJ2-7; no clear D. Per the germline V gene, CDR1 is MNHEY and CDR2 is SMNVEV (reference sequence). With 0 bases removed from V and 2 bases from J, the gap between germline ends came to 8 bases. The length of the CDR3 is 14 residues.

This chain uses TRBV5-1 with TRBJ2-2; 9 bases are shared with TRBD1. There are 16 residues in the CDR3. V lost 0 bases, J lost 3 bases, and 3 bases stayed unmatched. CDR1 and CDR2 from the germline V gene are SGHRS and YFSETQ. The CDR3 coding sequence is TGCGCCAGCAGCTTGGTCGGACAGGGGTACACCGGGGAGCTGTTTTTT. Translating gives CASSLVGQGYTGELFF. Full variable domain (missing parts from reference TRBV5-1 and TRBJ2-2): KAGVTQTPRYLIKTRGQQVTLSCSPISGHRSVSWYQQTPGQGLQFLFEYFSETQRNKGNFPGRFSGRQFSNSRSEMNVSTLELGDSALYLCASSLVGQGYTGELFFGEGSRLTVL.

The chain carries TRBV28 and TRBJ1-1; weak D call: TRBD1 (5 bases). Germline CDR1 MDHEN, CDR2 SYDVKM. Deletions cut 2 bases from V and 0 bases from J, with 13 bases between. This CDR3 comprises 16 residues. CDR3 residues: CASSLEWGTLNTEAFF. DNA for the CDR3: TGTGCCAGCAGTTTAGAATGGGGGACGCTGAACACTGAAGCTTTCTTT.

This chain joins TRBV19 and TRBJ2-7; a possible D gene is TRBD2 (7 bases). The CDR3 covers 12 residues. Trimming left V 5 bases short and J 6 bases short, with 11 bases between. CDR1 is LNHDA, CDR2 SQIVND, per germline (reference sequence). CDR3 amino acids: CASSPAGAEQYF. CDR3 DNA: TGTGCCAGTAGTCCCGCGGGGGCCGAGCAGTACTTC.

The chain is built from TRBV7-9 and TRBJ1-2; no clear D gene. There are 13 residues in the CDR3. V lost 5 bases and J lost 4, with 11 bases in between. Germline V gives CDR1 SEHNR, CDR2 FQNEAQ (reference sequence). CDR3 sequence: CASSPIGSYGYTF. CDR3 DNA: TGTGCCAGCAGCCCGATCGGTTCCTATGGCTACACCTTC.

V and J are TRBV29-1 and TRBJ2-1; D may be TRBD2 (6 bases). CDR3 length equals 10 residues. Trimming pared 8 bases from V and 6 bases from J, leaving 8 bases between. Per germline, CDR1 SQVTM and CDR2 ANQGSEA. The CDR3 DNA reads TGCAGCATCGGGGGCAATGAGCAGTTCTTC. Translation: CSIGGNEQFF.

The chain links TRBV7-9 to TRBJ2-7; tentatively, D is TRBD1 (5 bases). Trimming shortened V by 1 base and J by 4 bases, and 8 bases separated the two germline ends. CDR1 and CDR2 from the germline V gene are SEHNR and FQNEAQ (reference sequence). This CDR3 has 13 amino acids. The CDR3 DNA reads as TGTGCCAGCAGCTTAGGCAGGGCGTACGAGCAGTACTTC. This translates into CASSLGRAYEQYF. Together with reference TRBV7-9 and TRBJ2-7, the CDR3 gives the full variable domain: DTGVSQNPRHKITKRGQNVTFRCDPISEHNRLYWYRQTLGQGPEFLTYFQNEAQLEKSRLLSDRFSAERPKGSFSTLEIQRTEQGDSAMYLCASSLGRAYEQYFGPGTRLTVT.

The chain uses TRBV7-6 and TRBJ2-1, with 13 bases aligning to TRBD2. CDR3 size: 17 residues. From germline, CDR1 is SGHVS and CDR2 FNYEAQ. V trimming: 3 bases; J trimming: 8 bases; junction bases outside the gene matches: 10. In DNA, the CDR3 is TGTGCCAGCAGCTTGGAACTAGCGGGGGGGGTATGGGATGAGCAGTTCTTC. Amino acids: CASSLELAGGVWDEQFF. Full variable domain (remainder filled in from reference TRBV7-6 and TRBJ2-1): GAGVSQSPRYKVTKRGQDVALRCDPISGHVSLYWYRQALGQGPEFLTYFNYEAQQDKSGLPNDRFSAERPEGSISTLTIQRTEQRDSAMYRCASSLELAGGVWDEQFFGPGTRLTVL.

The chain combines TRBV2 with TRBJ2-7; D is perhaps TRBD2 (6 bases). Per the germline V gene, CDR1 is SNHLY and CDR2 is FYNNEI. This CDR3 is 14 amino acids long. V dropped 4 bases and J dropped 3 bases, with 13 bases sitting between them. CDR3 nucleotides: TGTGCCAGCAGTGGTATGGGAGGCAACTACGAGCAGTACTTC. Its translation is CASSGMGGNYEQYF.

J is TRBJ2-1 and V is TRBV9; 9 bases fit TRBD2. This CDR3 region has 14 residues. From germline, CDR1 is SGDLS and CDR2 YYNGEE. Unmatched junction bases numbered 4, after V lost 4 bases and J lost 5 bases. The CDR3: CASSPRTSDNEQFF. The CDR3 nucleotides are TGTGCCAGCAGCCCTCGGACTAGCGACAATGAGCAGTTCTTC.